This passage covers 17 T cell receptor beta chains from one sample sequenced in a study of identical twins. TCRdb used MiXCR to reprocess the 5' RACE reads, holding one entry per CDR3 protein. The sample holds 240,000 or so distinct CDR3 sequences; 8% to 11% are singletons and the top ten take 10%. The material sequenced was memory T cells sorted from blood. The receptors stem from a man aged 50 or older in good health.

The table lists this clonotype with many counts. This chain connects TRBV4-1 to TRBJ2-7; D is perhaps TRBD1 or TRBD2 (5 bases each). Trimming took 2 bases from V and 4 from J, leaving 9 bases between them. From germline, CDR1 is MGHRA and CDR2 YSYEKL. This CDR3 comprises 13 residues. The CDR3 nucleotides read TGCGCCAGCAGCCAATGGGACGGTTACGAGCAGTACTTC. Translating it yields CASSQWDGYEQYF.

This clonotype was detected ten times or more. This chain links TRBV7-2 with TRBJ2-3; possible D gene TRBD2, 6 bases. Germline loops: CDR1 SGHTA, CDR2 FQGNSA. CDR3 length equals 15 residues. Trimming took off 7 bases at V and 4 bases at J, with 18 bases between the two ends. For the CDR3, the DNA is TGTGCCAGCACTAGTCTACATGGAGGGCCAGATACGCAGTATTTT. Its translation: CASTSLHGGPDTQYF.

This clonotype was counted ten times or more. The rearrangement joins TRBV20-1 to TRBJ2-3; no clear D gene. CDR3 length equals 12 residues. V was trimmed by 5 bases and J by 1 base, leaving 7 bases between them. The germline V gene has CDR1 DFQATT and CDR2 SNEGSKA (reference sequence). As DNA, the CDR3 is TGCAGTGCTGATATTGGCACAGATACGCAGTATTTT. Protein: CSADIGTDTQYF.

Turning to this clonotype: The conserved phenylalanine or tryptophan is not found at the CDR3 terminus, so this likely reflects a read error. The DNA of the CDR3 is TGCAGTGCCCCCGCTGCTAGCGGGGCGCACAATGAGCAGTTCTTA. This codes for CSAPAASGAHNEQFL. V is TRBV20-1 and J is TRBJ2-1; TRBD2 agrees at 9 bases. Trimming removed 6 bases from V and 5 bases from J; junction bases left unmatched: 11. This CDR3 contains 15 residues. Germline V lookup: CDR1 DFQATT, CDR2 SNEGSKA (reference sequence).

This clonotype was seen only a few times. The chain links TRBV20-1 to TRBJ2-1; 10 bases are a match to TRBD2. The CDR3 covers 14 residues. Germline V gene sequence: CDR1 DFQATT, CDR2 SNEGSKA (reference sequence). Trimming took 2 bases from V and 7 from J; bases not matched to a gene: 5. The CDR3 nucleotides are TGCAGTGCTAGACTAGCGGGGGCCCGGAATGAGCAGTTCTTC. It specifies CSARLAGARNEQFF.

The chain joins TRBV2 to TRBJ2-2; D may match TRBD1 or TRBD2 (5 bases each). The germline V and J ends were trimmed by 0 bases and 7 bases, with 15 bases remaining between them. The CDR3 is 16 amino acids. Germline CDR1 is SNHLY and CDR2 is FYNNEI. Written as DNA, the CDR3 is TGTGCCAGCAGTGAAGCGAGAGGGGCCCCTGTCGGGGAGCTGTTTTTT. This gives the protein CASSEARGAPVGELFF.

Regarding this clonotype: This could be a read error, since a much larger clone is one nucleotide away. The CDR3 DNA is TGTGCCAGCAGCCTGGGACAGGGCGGGGTTCAGCCCCAGCATTTT. This encodes CASSLGQGGVQPQHF. The genes are TRBV5-6 and TRBJ1-5; 9 positions match TRBD1. V shed 4 bases and J 6 bases; nucleotides not matched to a gene: 8. The CDR3 covers 15 residues. From germline, CDR1 is SGHDT and CDR2 YYEEEE.

In regard to this clonotype: Its ends do not fully match the called genes, so a read error is possible. V and J are TRBV11-2 and TRBJ2-7; TRBD1 aligns across 8 bases. CDR3 length: 13 amino acids. Germline values: CDR1 SGHAT, CDR2 FQNNGV. The CDR3 DNA reads TGTGCCAGCAGCTTAGTGGACAGGGTCGAGCTGTACTTC. Translating it yields CASSLVDRVELYF.

The J gene is TRBJ1-2, the V gene TRBV4-2, with D possibly TRBD1 on 6 matching bases. Germline CDR1 LGHNA, CDR2 YNFKEQ. This CDR3 has 16 amino acids. The germline V and J ends were trimmed by 0 bases and 1 base, with 12 bases remaining between them. The CDR3 DNA is TGTGCCAGCAGCCAAGACCTCGGACAGATTAACTATGGCTACACCTTC. Protein product: CASSQDLGQINYGYTF.

This clonotype turned up a few times. The chain carries TRBV24-1 and TRBJ2-1; 10 bases align to TRBD2. V dropped 2 bases and J dropped 8; count of bases not matched to a gene: 8. The CDR3 is 16 amino acids. CDR1 is KGHDR and CDR2 is SFDVKD in the germline V gene. The CDR3 here is CATSDSSTSGVDEQFF. The CDR3 DNA follows: TGTGCCACCAGTGATTCCTCAACTAGCGGGGTAGATGAGCAGTTCTTC.

This clonotype was seen a handful of times. The rearrangement links TRBV6-1 to TRBJ2-7; D ambiguous. Germline CDR1 reads MNHNS; CDR2 reads SASEGT. Trimming pared 3 bases from V and 5 bases from J, leaving 2 bases between. The CDR3 contains 10 residues. The CDR3 region is CASSDHEQYF. DNA of the CDR3: TGTGCCAGCAGTGATCACGAGCAGTACTTC.

This clonotype was picked up many times. The genes are TRBV20-1 and TRBJ2-3, with no clear D. The CDR3 is made up of 12 amino acids. CDR1 is DFQATT and CDR2 is SNEGSKA in the germline V gene (reference sequence). V lost 6 bases and J lost 4, with 11 bases in between. The CDR3 nucleotides read TGCAGTGCCCCATTCCAGTCAGATACGCAGTATTTT. Protein product: CSAPFQSDTQYF.

This clonotype was seen a few times. The rearrangement joins TRBV30 to TRBJ1-5; perhaps TRBD1 as D (5 bases). The CDR3 has 14 amino acids. Germline CDR1 is GTSNPN and CDR2 is SVGIG (reference sequence). Trimming stripped 2 bases from V and 4 bases from J, with 12 bases between. This CDR3 is CAWSFGTANQPQHF. The CDR3 DNA is TGTGCCTGGAGTTTCGGGACTGCTAATCAGCCCCAGCATTTT.

This clonotype was seen many times. This chain uses TRBV5-1 with TRBJ2-1, with 8 positions matching TRBD2. The CDR3 is 15 residues long. The germline V gene encodes CDR1 SGHRS and CDR2 YFSETQ. With 4 bases clipped from V and 8 bases from J, the junction kept 11 bases outside the gene matches. The CDR3 reads CASSKERGGGDEQFF. The CDR3 nucleotides read TGCGCCAGCAGCAAGGAACGGGGGGGCGGAGATGAGCAGTTCTTC.

In its sample, this clonotype was seen a few times. The gene calls are TRBV2 and TRBJ1-5, with unresolved D. The V end was cut by 5 bases, the J end by 2 bases, with 10 bases between. The CDR3 extends over 14 amino acids. Germline V gene lookup returns CDR1 SNHLY and CDR2 FYNNEI. CDR3 in amino acids: CASSRGSRNQPQHF. CDR3 in DNA: TGTGCCAGCAGTCGAGGGAGTCGCAATCAGCCCCAGCATTTT.

This clonotype was observed a handful of times. J is TRBJ2-7 and V is TRBV4-2; TRBD2 aligns across 8 bases. Trimming cost V 2 bases and J 5 bases; bases outside gene matches: 8. The CDR3 is made up of 15 amino acids. Germline CDR1 reads LGHNA; CDR2 reads YNFKEQ. CDR3 nucleotides: TGTGCCAGCAGCCAACACAGCGGGAGTGCCGACGAGCAGTACTTC. It yields the protein CASSQHSGSADEQYF.

The table lists this clonotype with a few counts. This chain joins TRBV6-1 and TRBJ2-3; D possibly corresponds to TRBD2 (7 bases). The CDR3 length is 17 residues. The germline V gene encodes CDR1 MNHNS and CDR2 SASEGT. The germline V and J ends were trimmed by 5 bases and 1 base, with 19 bases remaining between them. CDR3 region: CASSRWAREGGTDTQYF. CDR3 in DNA: TGTGCCAGCAGTCGATGGGCCAGGGAGGGGGGCACAGATACGCAGTATTTT.